This entry lists 31 T cell receptor beta chains sequenced from one sample in a study of Ad26.COV2.S vaccination and SARS-CoV-2 variants. Regarding treatment: some 20 received Ad26.COV2.S at low or high dose, single or two shots; five or six received placebo; per-sample allocation not given. It was on day 63 after the first vaccine or placebo injection that samples were taken. Measured with immunoSEQ multiplex PCR; TCRdb has only the in-frame clones, and not every one. The table includes about 380,000 clones, about 80% detected once. The sample was peripheral blood, taken in a trial of Ad26.COV2.S vaccine versus placebo. The source is a person between 18 and 65 years old who received the Ad26.COV2.S COVID-19 vaccine or a placebo.

This clone has more than one count but fewer than ten. The chain uses TRBV5-1 and TRBJ1-6, with 8 bases aligning to TRBD1. Germline loops: CDR1 SGHRS, CDR2 YFSETQ. CDR3 size: 15 residues. The junction had 3 bases not matched to a gene; V was cut back by 0 bases and J by 7 bases. The CDR3 coding sequence is TGCGCCAGCAGCTTGGCCAGGGGGCCGAATTCACCCCTCCACTTT. Translated, it gives CASSLARGPNSPLHF.

This clone showed up just once. The CDR3 coding sequence is TGTGCTAGTGGTTCTCGGGACGGAGGGGTCAATGAGCAGTTCTTC. Translated: CASGSRDGGVNEQFF. The V and J genes are TRBV12-5 and TRBJ2-1; the D gene is possibly TRBD2 (6 bases). CDR1 and CDR2 (germline): LGHNT, FRNRAP. The CDR3 is 15 residues long. Trimming took 4 bases from V and 6 from J, leaving 16 bases between them.

The chain recombines TRBV2 with TRBJ2-5; either TRBD1 or TRBD2 may fit D (6 bases each). This CDR3 has 12 residues. The germline gives CDR1 SNHLY, CDR2 FYNNEI. Trimming took off 11 bases at V and 9 bases at J, with 19 bases between the two ends. The CDR3 DNA follows: TGTGCCGTAACCCCTGAGGGGGGCCCCCAGTACTTC. Translation gives CAVTPEGGPQYF.

The chain combines TRBV15 with TRBJ1-1, with a tentative D call TRBD1 (5 bases). The CDR3 has 15 amino acids. Germline loops: CDR1 LNHNV, CDR2 YYDKDF (reference sequence). The ends were cut back, 1 base at V and 0 bases at J, with 9 bases in the middle. CDR3 protein: CATSRVREMNTEAFF. The CDR3 region has the DNA TGTGCCACCAGCAGAGTCAGGGAAATGAACACTGAAGCTTTCTTT.

A single count supports this clone. The chain links TRBV6-5 to TRBJ1-1, with TRBD1 as a possible D gene (5 bases). V was trimmed by 6 bases and J by 11 bases, leaving 16 bases between them. CDR1 is MNHEY, CDR2 SVGAGI, per germline. CDR3 size: 12 residues. In DNA form, the CDR3 reads TGTGCCAGCAGCGGGGGTCCAGGGAAGGCTTTCTTT. It codes for CASSGGPGKAFF.

The rearrangement uses TRBV6-5 and TRBJ1-1; possible D gene TRBD1, 6 bases. Deletions cut 4 bases from V and 0 bases from J, with 9 bases between. The CDR3 runs 14 residues. Germline assignment: CDR1 MNHEY and CDR2 SVGAGI. The CDR3 nucleotides read TGTGCCAGCAGTTGGGGGCTCATGAACACTGAAGCTTTCTTT. This gives the protein CASSWGLMNTEAFF.

This rearrangement joins TRBV7-2 to TRBJ1-1, with D uncertain. The CDR3 is made up of 14 amino acids. Germline loops: CDR1 SGHTA, CDR2 FQGNSA. V lost 3 bases and J lost 1, with 9 bases in between. CDR3 region: CASSFGRGNTEAFF. The CDR3 bases are TGTGCCAGCAGCTTCGGACGGGGGAACACTGAAGCTTTCTTT.

The genes are TRBV25-1 and TRBJ1-1; D remains unclear. The V end lost 6 bases, the J end lost 2 bases, and 16 bases lay between the germline ends. The germline CDR1 and CDR2 sequences are MGHDK and SYGVNS. CDR3 length: 15 residues. CDR3 nucleotide sequence: TGTGCCAGCAGGGGTCTCCACCACAATAACACTGAAGCTTTCTTT. The encoded protein is CASRGLHHNNTEAFF.

V is TRBV19 and J is TRBJ1-1; D gene uncertain. Germline V gene lookup returns CDR1 LNHDA and CDR2 SQIVND (reference sequence). CDR3 length: 15 amino acids. V was cut by 5 bases and J by 3 bases, with 16 bases left in between. The CDR3 protein is CASSSFSPRHTEAFF. The CDR3 coding sequence is TGTGCCAGTAGTTCGTTTTCCCCCAGGCACACTGAAGCTTTCTTT.

This sequence joins TRBV6-5 and TRBJ2-7; D is undetermined. V lost 4 bases, J lost 6 bases, and 16 bases lay in between. CDR3 length: 14 residues. Germline V gene lookup returns CDR1 MNHEY and CDR2 SVGAGI. CDR3 residues: CASSSRTFPAEQYF. The CDR3 DNA reads TGTGCCAGCAGTTCTCGGACCTTCCCGGCCGAGCAGTACTTC.

The V call is TRBV6-5, the J call TRBJ1-3; D remains ambiguous. In germline, CDR1 is MNHEY, CDR2 SVGAGI. The CDR3 loop spans 15 amino acids. V shed 8 bases and J shed 0 bases, with 14 bases lying between them. CDR3 region: CASHRRRGSGNTIYF. The CDR3 nucleotides are TGTGCCAGCCATCGCCGGAGAGGCTCTGGAAACACCATATATTTT.

J is TRBJ2-1 and V is TRBV27; a weak D match, TRBD2 (6 bases). This CDR3 has 15 residues. The V gene lost 6 bases and the J gene lost 8 bases, with 20 bases spanning the gap. Germline CDR1 MNHEY, CDR2 SMNVEV (reference sequence). CDR3 in amino acids: CASRKPAGRRDEQFF. The DNA for the CDR3 is TGTGCCAGCAGAAAACCGGCGGGGAGGAGGGATGAGCAGTTCTTC.

The genes are TRBV11-3 and TRBJ2-7; D is perhaps TRBD1 (5 bases). In germline, CDR1 is SGHNT, CDR2 YENEEA. V gave up 4 bases and J gave up 4 bases, with 20 bases separating them. This CDR3 spans 16 amino acids. CDR3 sequence (DNA): TGTGCCAGCAGCTCTCGTCGCAGGGATCCCGGATACGAGCAGTACTTC. It specifies CASSSRRRDPGYEQYF.

This rearrangement joins TRBV10-3 to TRBJ2-3; no clear D gene. Germline V lookup: CDR1 ENHRY, CDR2 SYGVKD. CDR3 length: 16 residues. V was trimmed by 2 bases and J by 5 bases, leaving 17 bases between them. CDR3 DNA: TGTGCCATCAGTGAGCAGGTTAATTTGGCTCAAGATACGCAGTATTTT. Its protein is CAISEQVNLAQDTQYF.

The rearrangement links TRBV5-4 to TRBJ1-2; 8 bases agree with TRBD1. This CDR3 is 18 amino acids long. Germline lookup yields CDR1 SGHNT and CDR2 YYREEE (reference sequence). V lost 0 bases to trimming and J lost 4 bases; unmatched junction nucleotides: 14. The CDR3 spells CASSLAPRTGQRTYGYTF. As DNA, the CDR3 is TGTGCCAGCAGCTTGGCTCCTAGGACAGGGCAACGTACCTATGGCTACACCTTC.

The chain couples TRBV5-5 to TRBJ1-4; D remains ambiguous. The CDR3 is 14 residues long. V shed 0 bases and J shed 4 bases, with 7 bases lying between them. CDR1 and CDR2 from the germline V gene are SGHKS and YYEKEE (reference sequence). The CDR3 protein is CASSLVQVNEKLFF. Here the CDR3 DNA reads TGTGCCAGCAGCTTGGTTCAGGTTAATGAAAAACTGTTTTTT. The complete variable domain, with remaining parts taken from reference TRBV5-5 and TRBJ1-4, reads DAGVTQSPTHLIKTRGQQVTLRCSPISGHKSVSWYQQVLGQGPQFIFQYYEKEERGRGNFPDRFSARQFPNYSSELNVNALLLGDSALYLCASSLVQVNEKLFFGSGTQLSVL.

The rearrangement links TRBV10-3 to TRBJ2-1; 11 bases agree with TRBD2. This CDR3 is 16 amino acids long. Per germline, CDR1 ENHRY and CDR2 SYGVKD. J gave up 8 bases and V 0 bases, and 6 bases lay outside the gene matches. The CDR3 coding sequence is TGTGCCATCAGTGAGTCAGCACTAGCGGGGGTGTATGAGCAGTTCTTC. It is translated as CAISESALAGVYEQFF.

V and J are TRBV6-4 and TRBJ1-6; TRBD1 might be the D (5 bases). V was trimmed by 10 bases and J by 10 bases, leaving 29 bases between them. The CDR3 is made up of 17 amino acids. In germline, CDR1 is MRHNA, CDR2 SNTAGT. The DNA of the CDR3 is TGTGCCAACAAGGGGCTCACAGGCTCTCCCCGGGGGTCACCCCTCCACTTT. Protein: CANKGLTGSPRGSPLHF.

This clone was seen a handful of times. V usage is TRBV4-2 and J usage is TRBJ1-6, with D perhaps matching TRBD1 (5 bases). The CDR3 runs 15 residues. Germline lookup yields CDR1 LGHNA and CDR2 YNFKEQ. Deletions cut 1 base from V and 5 bases from J, with 9 bases between. As DNA, the CDR3 is TGTGCCAGCAGCCAAGCGTGGGGGGATAATTCACCCCTCCACTTT. Protein sequence: CASSQAWGDNSPLHF.

The chain has TRBV7-2 and TRBJ2-7; either TRBD1 or TRBD2 may fit D (6 bases each). The V end lost 7 bases, the J end lost 7 bases, and 14 bases lay between the germline ends. Per the germline V gene, CDR1 is SGHTA and CDR2 is FQGNSA. The CDR3 runs 12 residues. CDR3 DNA sequence: TGTGCCAGCACCCTTTGGGGGGCAGAGCAGTACTTC. Its translation is CASTLWGAEQYF. The full variable domain, with the rest looked up from reference TRBV7-2 and TRBJ2-7, is GAGVSQSPSNKVTEKGKDVELRCDPISGHTALYWYRQSLGQGLEFLIYFQGNSAPDKSGLPSDRFSAERTGGSVSTLTIQRTQQEDSAVYLCASTLWGAEQYFGPGTRLTVT.

The chain combines TRBV29-1 with TRBJ2-7; D is unresolved. The CDR3 has 11 amino acids. V lost 3 bases and J 6 bases, leaving 9 bases between the germline ends. Per the germline V gene, CDR1 is SQVTM and CDR2 is ANQGSEA. The CDR3 DNA is TGCAGCGTTGAGGTTTTGGGCGAGCAGTACTTC. Translated, it gives CSVEVLGEQYF.

The chain combines TRBV7-3 with TRBJ1-1, with 10 nucleotides matching TRBD1. The V and J ends lost 1 base and 4 bases, in that order; junction bases with no gene match: 6. This CDR3 contains 16 residues. The germline V gene encodes CDR1 SGHTA and CDR2 FQGTGA. The CDR3, as DNA: TGTGCCAGCAGCTTAAGAGGGACAGGGGAGATCACTGAAGCTTTCTTT. This sequence encodes CASSLRGTGEITEAFF.

The chain uses TRBV9 and TRBJ1-2, with 7 bases that match TRBD1. Germline CDR1 and CDR2: SGDLS and YYNGEE. V was pared by 4 bases and J by 7 bases, with 13 bases of the junction left unmatched. CDR3 size: 15 residues. The CDR3 nucleotides read TGTGCCAGCAGCACCTATTCGACAGGGAAGGGTGGCTACACCTTC. This codes for CASSTYSTGKGGYTF.

The rearrangement joins TRBV5-6 to TRBJ1-3; no firm D call. This CDR3 is built from 16 residues. Germline V CDR1 and CDR2: SGHDT, YYEEEE. Trimming removed 7 bases at V and 0 bases at J, with 17 bases between. CDR3 protein: CASRRINGYSGNTIYF. DNA of the CDR3: TGTGCCAGCCGCCGGATAAACGGATACTCTGGAAACACCATATATTTT.

The genes are TRBV21-1 and TRBJ1-4; no DNA check was done on the table's D call, TRBD1. TRBV21-1 is a recognized pseudogene. The CDR3 spans 18 residues. CDR3 nucleotides: TGTGCCAGCAGCAAATTTGCGCCGACAGGGGGATCTAATGAAAAACTGTTTTTT. It translates to CASSKFAPTGGSNEKLFF.

The genes are TRBV3-1 (or the pseudogene TRBV3-2) and TRBJ1-1; D perhaps matches TRBD1 (5 bases). The CDR3 is made up of 13 amino acids. Germline loops: CDR1 LGHDT, CDR2 YNNKEL (reference sequence). Trimming took off 3 bases at V and 6 bases at J, with 11 bases between the two ends. The DNA of the CDR3 is TGTGCCAGCAGCCAGGGGCCAGGGCCTGAAGCTTTCTTT. This encodes CASSQGPGPEAFF.

A few counts support this clone. This sequence joins TRBV5-4 and TRBJ2-3; D gene ambiguous. The V end lost 2 bases, the J end lost 2 bases, and 0 bases lay between the germline ends. The length of the CDR3 is 11 residues. Per the germline V gene, CDR1 is SGHNT and CDR2 is YYREEE (reference sequence). In nucleotides, the CDR3 is TGTGCCAGCAGCTTCACAGATACGCAGTATTTT. This gives the protein CASSFTDTQYF. The entire variable domain, with the rest obtained from reference TRBV5-4 and TRBJ2-3, is as follows: ETGVTQSPTHLIKTRGQQVTLRCSSQSGHNTVSWYQQALGQGPQFIFQYYREEENGRGNFPPRFSGLQFPNYSSELNVNALELDDSALYLCASSFTDTQYFGPGTRLTVL.

V usage is TRBV5-1 and J usage is TRBJ2-5; D may be TRBD1 or TRBD2 (6 bases each). V lost 4 bases, J lost 9 bases, and 25 bases lay in between. The CDR3 is made up of 16 amino acids. CDR1 is SGHRS, CDR2 YFSETQ, per germline. CDR3 DNA: TGCGCCAGCAGCCGGGAATCGGGGGCCCCGGGCCGGTCCCAGTACTTC. It yields the protein CASSRESGAPGRSQYF.

The J gene is TRBJ1-2, the V gene TRBV25-1, with a possible D match to TRBD1 (6 bases). CDR1 is MGHDK and CDR2 is SYGVNS in the germline V gene. The CDR3 extends over 15 amino acids. Trimming cost V 1 base and J 2 bases, with 11 bases left between them. The CDR3 spells CASSEFGGANYGYTF. The CDR3 DNA reads as TGTGCCAGCAGTGAATTTGGGGGGGCGAACTATGGCTACACCTTC.

The chain carries TRBV21-1 and TRBJ2-5; the table's D call, TRBD2, has no DNA check behind it. TRBV21-1 is given as a pseudogene. This CDR3 contains 16 residues. For the CDR3, the DNA is TGTGCCAGCAGCAAAGGTCCTAGCGGGAGCTGGGGGACCCAGTACTTC. This translates into CASSKGPSGSWGTQYF.

The chain joins TRBV6-5 to TRBJ2-7; D may correspond to TRBD1 or TRBD2 (5 bases each). The CDR3 has 12 amino acids. Trimming pared 7 bases from V and 5 bases from J, leaving 12 bases between. The germline CDR1 and CDR2 sequences are MNHEY and SVGAGI. CDR3: CASTGTTDEQYF. The CDR3 DNA reads as TGTGCCAGCACGGGGACCACGGACGAGCAGTACTTC.